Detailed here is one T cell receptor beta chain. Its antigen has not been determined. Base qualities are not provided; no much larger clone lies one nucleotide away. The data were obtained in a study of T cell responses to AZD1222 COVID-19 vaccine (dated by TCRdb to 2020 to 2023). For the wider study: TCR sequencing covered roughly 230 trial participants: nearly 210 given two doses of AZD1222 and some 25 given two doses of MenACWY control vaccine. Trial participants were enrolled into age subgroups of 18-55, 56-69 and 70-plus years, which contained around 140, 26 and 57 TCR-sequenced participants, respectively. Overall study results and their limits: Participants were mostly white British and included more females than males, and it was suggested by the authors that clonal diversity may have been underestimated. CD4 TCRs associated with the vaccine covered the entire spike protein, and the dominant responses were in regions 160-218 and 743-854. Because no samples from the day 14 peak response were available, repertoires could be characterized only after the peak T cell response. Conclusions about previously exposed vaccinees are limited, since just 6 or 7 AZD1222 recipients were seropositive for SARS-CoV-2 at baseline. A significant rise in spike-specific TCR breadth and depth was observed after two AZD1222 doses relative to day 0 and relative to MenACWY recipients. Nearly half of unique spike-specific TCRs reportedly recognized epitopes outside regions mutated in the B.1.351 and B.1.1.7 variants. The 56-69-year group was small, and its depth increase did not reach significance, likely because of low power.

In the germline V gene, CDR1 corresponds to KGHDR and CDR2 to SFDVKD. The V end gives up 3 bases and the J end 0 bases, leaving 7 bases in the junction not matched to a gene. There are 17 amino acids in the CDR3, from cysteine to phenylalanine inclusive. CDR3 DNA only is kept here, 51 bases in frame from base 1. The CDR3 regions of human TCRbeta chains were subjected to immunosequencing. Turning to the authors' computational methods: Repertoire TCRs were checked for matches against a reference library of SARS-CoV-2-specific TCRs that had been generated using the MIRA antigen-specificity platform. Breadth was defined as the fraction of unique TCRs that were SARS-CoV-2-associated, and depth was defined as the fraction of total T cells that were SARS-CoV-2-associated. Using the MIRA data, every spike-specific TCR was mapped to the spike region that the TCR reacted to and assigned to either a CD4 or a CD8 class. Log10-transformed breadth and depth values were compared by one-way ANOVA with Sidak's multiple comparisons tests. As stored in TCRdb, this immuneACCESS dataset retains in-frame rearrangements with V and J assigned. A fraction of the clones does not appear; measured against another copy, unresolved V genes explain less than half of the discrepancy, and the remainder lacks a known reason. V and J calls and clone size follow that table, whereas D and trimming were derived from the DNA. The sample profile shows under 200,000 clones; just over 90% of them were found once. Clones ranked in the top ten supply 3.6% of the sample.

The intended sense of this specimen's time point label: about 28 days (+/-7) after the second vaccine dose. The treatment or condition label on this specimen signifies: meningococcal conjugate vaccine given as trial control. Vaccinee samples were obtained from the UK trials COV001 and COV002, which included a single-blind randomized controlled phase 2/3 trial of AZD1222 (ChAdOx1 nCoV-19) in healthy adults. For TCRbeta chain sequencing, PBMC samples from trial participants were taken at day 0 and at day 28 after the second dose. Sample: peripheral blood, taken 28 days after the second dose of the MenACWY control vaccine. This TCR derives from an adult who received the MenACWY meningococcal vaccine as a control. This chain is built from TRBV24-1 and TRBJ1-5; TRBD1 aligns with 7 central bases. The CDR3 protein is CATSDPRTGDSNQPQHF. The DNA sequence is TGTGCCACCAGTGATCCCCGGACAGGTGATAGCAATCAGCCCCAGCATTTT.